The T cell receptor (beta chain) described here comes from a study of PD-L1 blockade in urothelial cancer. Study-level background: Previous chemotherapy exposure amounted to 0 to 3 regimens for patients. T cell content in blood samples showed a median of about 140,000.

In germline, CDR1 is SGHNT, CDR2 YYREEE (reference sequence). V trimming: 0 bases; J trimming: 3 bases; junction bases outside the gene matches: 11. This CDR3 contains 18 residues. Only in-frame clones appear in the TCRdb table, and some are missing; sequencing was by immunoSEQ multiplex PCR. Here the sample spans 95,000 or so clones, around 87% being singletons. As to time point: pretreatment peripheral blood. The chain links TRBV5-4 to TRBJ2-3; 9 nucleotides agree with TRBD2. The clonotype originates from a man between 60 and 70 years old with urothelial cancer. Material: PBMCs, obtained around atezolizumab (anti-PD-L1) treatment. CDR3 sequence: CASSLGGSGGGGTDTQYF. The CDR3 DNA reads as TGTGCCAGCAGCTTGGGAGGTAGCGGGGGCGGGGGGACAGATACGCAGTATTTT.